This TCR beta chain was sequenced for a study of post-analysis software for immune sequencing data. Findings and limits, study-wide: Patients had higher frequencies than controls of about 5 TRBV segments, including TRBV5-6, TRBV5-1 and TRBV20-1.

This clonotype was counted ten times or more. Its cognate antigen is unknown. Deletions cut 2 bases from V and 1 base from J, with 11 bases between. The CDR3 length is 14 residues. Germline V gene data show CDR1 as DFQATT and CDR2 as SNEGSKA (reference sequence). Incorporated into the TCR beta cDNA libraries were unique molecular identifiers, which served to reduce PCR and sequencing biases. Yield was some 540,000 cDNA molecules from about 0.94 to 9.7 million T cells. TCRdb processed the PCR reads anew with MiXCR; each CDR3 protein has one entry. The data hold about 260,000 distinct CDR3 sequences, with 36% observed a single time.

The receptor was isolated from a girl under 18 with multiple sclerosis. Sequencing was performed on blood. V gene TRBV20-1 combines with J gene TRBJ1-1; no firm D call. Here the CDR3 reads CSARQNLANTEAFF. In DNA, the CDR3 is TGCAGTGCTAGACAGAACTTGGCGAACACTGAAGCTTTCTTT.